This T cell receptor (beta chain) was sequenced in a study of blood T cell repertoires in COVID-19. Study summary: COVID-19 samples from acute and convalescent phases originated in the United States, Italy and Spain. PBMCs, B-cell-depleted T cells, or T cells provided the cDNA or gDNA that made up the material.

The germline CDR1 and CDR2 sequences are SQVTM and ANQGSEA. The CDR3 is 14 amino acids. V shed 3 bases and J shed 1 base, with 12 bases lying between them. Clones were read by immunoSEQ multiplex PCR, and TCRdb kept only the in-frame ones, dropping some. The sample has a few hundred thousand clones; roughly nine tenths are singletons. Participant-given clinical history determined each cohort assignment. This chain links TRBV29-1 with TRBJ1-1; possible D gene TRBD1, 5 bases. This TCR was sampled from a young woman who had recovered from COVID-19. Sequenced input: PBMCs or T cells enriched from blood (not recorded which). CDR3 protein: CSVDPRAPNTEAFF. As DNA, the CDR3 is TGCAGCGTTGACCCCAGGGCACCGAACACTGAAGCTTTCTTT. Looking up the rest from reference TRBV29-1 and TRBJ1-1 gives the full variable domain: SAVISQKPSRDICQRGTSLTIQCQVDSQVTMMFWYRQQPGQSLTLIATANQGSEATYESGFVIDKFPISRPNLTFSTLTVSNMSPEDSSIYLCSVDPRAPNTEAFFGQGTRLTVV.